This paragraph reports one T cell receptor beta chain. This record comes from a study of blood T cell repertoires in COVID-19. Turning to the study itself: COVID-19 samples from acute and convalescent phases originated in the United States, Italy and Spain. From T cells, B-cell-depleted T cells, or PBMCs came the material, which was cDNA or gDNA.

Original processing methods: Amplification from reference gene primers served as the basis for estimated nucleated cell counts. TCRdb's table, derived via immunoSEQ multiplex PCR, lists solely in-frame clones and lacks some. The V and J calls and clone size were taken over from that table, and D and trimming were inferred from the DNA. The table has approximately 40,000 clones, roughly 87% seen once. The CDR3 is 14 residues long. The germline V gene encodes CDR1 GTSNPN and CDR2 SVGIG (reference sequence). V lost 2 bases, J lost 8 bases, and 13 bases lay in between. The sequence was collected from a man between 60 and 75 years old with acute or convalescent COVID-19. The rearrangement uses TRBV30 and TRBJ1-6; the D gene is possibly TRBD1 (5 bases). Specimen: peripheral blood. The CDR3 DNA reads TGTGCCTGGAGTACCGGGACTCCAGATTCACCCCTCCACTTT. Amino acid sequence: CAWSTGTPDSPLHF.